The present TCR beta chain was sequenced within a study of blood T cells in healthy people across ages. Whole-study results and caveats: Naive T cell percentage by flow cytometry tracked strongly with beta diversity. Conclusively comparing naive with antigen-experienced cells was impossible with unsorted PBMCs.

Notes on this clonotype: Its antigen is not identified.

Trimming shortened V by 1 base and J by 5 bases, and 15 bases separated the two germline ends. Germline-derived CDR1 and CDR2 are SGHRS and YFSETQ. The CDR3 loop spans 15 amino acids. Sample-barcoded 5' priming and a J-beta primer mix drove a second PCR of roughly 6 to 12 cycles. The template-switch adaptor was a 5' adaptor with 12 random nucleotides. It tagged each cDNA molecule. Samples each returned at least 3 million CDR3-containing paired-end reads. TCRdb called the 5' RACE reads again in MiXCR, with one record for every CDR3 protein. Here the sample spans about 640,000 distinct CDR3 sequences, approximately 30% being singletons.

The genes are TRBV5-1 and TRBJ1-1; D is unclear. The source of this sequence is a woman older than 75 in good health. Sample: blood. This CDR3 reads CASSLFEGGRTEAFF. The CDR3 nucleotides are TGCGCCAGCAGCTTGTTCGAGGGAGGACGAACTGAAGCTTTCTTT.